The following is a T cell receptor (beta chain) sequence with its context. The CDR3 totals 16 residues. Germline V gene lookup returns CDR1 SEHNR and CDR2 FQNEAQ (reference sequence). The junction had 12 bases not matched to a gene; V was cut back by 5 bases and J by 4 bases. The data stem from a study of CD8 T cells in Susac syndrome. RNA, at about 0.45 to 1 ug, was reverse transcribed with random hexamers. Each CDR3 protein is one row after TCRdb ran MiXCR on the immunoSEQ multiplex PCR reads. This sample has some 150,000 distinct CDR3 sequences, with around 95% found just once. This receptor was taken from a human donor with multiple sclerosis. The chain has TRBV7-9 and TRBJ2-5; 8 positions agree with TRBD2. The sequencing sample was made of CD8+ T cells from PBMCs. CDR3 coding DNA: TGTGCCAGCAGCCACCTGGCGGGGGGATTGGCAGAGACCCAGTACTTC. It is translated as CASSHLAGGLAETQYF.